This TCR beta chain was found in a study of blood T cell repertoires in COVID-19. About the study: The United States, Italy and Spain were the sources of the acute and convalescent COVID-19 samples. T cells, B-cell-depleted T cells, or PBMCs supplied cDNA or gDNA.

Original handling: Estimated nucleated cell counts came from reference gene primer amplification. Using immunoSEQ multiplex PCR, the repertoire was profiled, and TCRdb retains in-frame clones only, with some absent. That table supplies the V and J calls and clone size; D and trimming were determined from the DNA. The sample consists of around 260,000 clones, around 82% of them appearing once. The CDR3 contains 15 residues. Germline CDR1 and CDR2: SGHNT and YYREEE (reference sequence). The J segment lost 10 bases and the V segment lost 3 bases, leaving 10 bases of the junction unmatched. The material sequenced was peripheral blood. The receptor comes from a woman aged 50 to 60 who had recovered from COVID-19. The V gene is TRBV5-4, the J gene TRBJ2-1; 10 bases are shared with TRBD2. The CDR3 coding sequence is TGTGCCAGCAGCTGGGTCACAGCGGGAGGGTGGGAGCAGTTCTTC. The encoded protein is CASSWVTAGGWEQFF.